This T cell receptor (beta chain) was sequenced during a study of blood T cell repertoires in COVID-19. Turning to the study itself: PBMCs, B-cell-depleted T cells, or T cells were the source of the cDNA or gDNA that made up the material.

Assay used: immunoSEQ multiplex PCR; TCRdb lists only in-frame clones, some missing. Among 120,000 or so clones listed, approximately 88% were seen once. Input material: peripheral blood. This TCR came from a man aged 45-60 years with acute or convalescent COVID-19.

Here the CDR3 DNA reads TGTGCCACCAGTGAACTAGCGGGAGCCCCAGATACGCAGTATTTT. This encodes CATSELAGAPDTQYF. J is TRBJ2-3 and V is TRBV24-1; 11 positions match TRBD2. This CDR3 spans 15 amino acids. Germline V gene lookup returns CDR1 KGHDR and CDR2 SFDVKD. Trimming at V came to 4 bases and at J to 4 bases, leaving 3 bases not matched to a gene.